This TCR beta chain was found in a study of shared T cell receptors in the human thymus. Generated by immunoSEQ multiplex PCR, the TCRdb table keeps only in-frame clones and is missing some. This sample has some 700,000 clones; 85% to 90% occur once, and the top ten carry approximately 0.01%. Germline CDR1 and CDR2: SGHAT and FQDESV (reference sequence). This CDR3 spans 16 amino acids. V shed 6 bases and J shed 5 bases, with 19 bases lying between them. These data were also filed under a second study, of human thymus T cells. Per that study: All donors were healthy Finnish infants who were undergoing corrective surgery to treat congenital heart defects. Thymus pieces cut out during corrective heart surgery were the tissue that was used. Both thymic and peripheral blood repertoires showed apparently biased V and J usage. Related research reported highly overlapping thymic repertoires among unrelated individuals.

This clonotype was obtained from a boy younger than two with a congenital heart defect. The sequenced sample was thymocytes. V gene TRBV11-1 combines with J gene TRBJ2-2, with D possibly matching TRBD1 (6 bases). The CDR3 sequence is CASSSPRDISTGELFF. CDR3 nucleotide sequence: TGTGCCAGCAGTTCTCCCCGGGACATCTCTACCGGGGAGCTGTTTTTT.